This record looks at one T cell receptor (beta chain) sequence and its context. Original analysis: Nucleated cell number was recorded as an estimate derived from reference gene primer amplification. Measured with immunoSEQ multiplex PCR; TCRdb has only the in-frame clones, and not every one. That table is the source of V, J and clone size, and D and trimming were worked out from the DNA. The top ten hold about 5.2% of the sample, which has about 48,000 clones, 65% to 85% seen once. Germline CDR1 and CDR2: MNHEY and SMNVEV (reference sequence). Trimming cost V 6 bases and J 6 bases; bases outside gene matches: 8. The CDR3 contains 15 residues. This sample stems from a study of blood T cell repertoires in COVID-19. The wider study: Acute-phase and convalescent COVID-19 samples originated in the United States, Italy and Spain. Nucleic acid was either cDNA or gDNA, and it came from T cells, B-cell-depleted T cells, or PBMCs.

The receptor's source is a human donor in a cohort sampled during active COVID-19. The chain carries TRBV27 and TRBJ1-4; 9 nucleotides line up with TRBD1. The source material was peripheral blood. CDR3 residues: CASSLSGTGYEKLFF. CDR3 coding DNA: TGTGCCAGCAGCCTATCCGGGACAGGGTATGAAAAACTGTTTTTT.